This record looks at one T cell receptor beta chain sequence and its context. Clones were read by immunoSEQ multiplex PCR, and TCRdb kept only the in-frame ones, dropping some. The table records approximately 91,000 clones, 81% of them present only once. Time point reported: after dendritic cell vaccination, including at tumor progression/relapse. PBMC were collected before vaccination, two weeks after the third vaccination, and at progression. This record belongs to a study of glioma-infiltrating T cells after dendritic cell vaccination. About the study: Autologous tumor lysate-pulsed dendritic cell vaccination was given between about 2003 and 2013.

The CDR3 extends over 15 amino acids. Germline CDR1 MNHEY, CDR2 SMNVEV (reference sequence). J was trimmed by 4 bases and V by 5 bases; bases with no gene match: 4. Sequenced here: blood, sampled after dendritic cell vaccination. The chain couples TRBV27 to TRBJ2-6; 8 bases map to TRBD1. This TCR derives from a human donor with glioblastoma. The CDR3, as DNA: TGTGCCAGCAGTCCGACAGGGGTCGGGGCCAACGTCCTGACTTTC. Translation gives CASSPTGVGANVLTF.